A single sample gave rise to the 18 T cell receptor beta chains below, sequenced in a study of CD8+ T cells in alopecia areata (dated by TCRdb to 2016 to 2018). The protocol used for the library was the immunoSEQ multiplex PCR assay. RNA was extracted from all samples and reverse transcribed into cDNA as template for TCR sequencing. Not all clones reach the TCRdb copy of this immuneACCESS table, which keeps in-frame sequences only. Checked studies attribute under half of the gap to unresolved V genes and leave the rest unexplained. A total of about 200,000 clones appear in this sample, 64% of them only once. The ten biggest clones cover 4% to 5% of the sample. This specimen's time point label, interpreted: four to five weeks on oral tofacitinib. What this sample's treatment or condition label stands for: oral pan-JAK inhibitor, 5-10 mg twice daily. The specimen was CD4+ T cells sorted from blood, collected at week 4, from a patient treated with tofacitinib. Receptor source: a human donor with alopecia areata.

V gene TRBV5-1 combines with J gene TRBJ1-6; D ambiguous. This CDR3 contains 13 residues. Germline assignment: CDR1 SGHRS and CDR2 YFSETQ. Trimming took off 3 bases at V and 9 bases at J, with 10 bases between the two ends. The CDR3 nucleotides read TGCGCCAGCAGCTCGGATGTAGCTTCACCCCTCCACTTT. Translation gives CASSSDVASPLHF.

This clone was seen more than once but under ten times. The chain joins TRBV27 to TRBJ1-2; D is unclear. The CDR3 totals 17 residues. The ends were cut back, 4 bases at V and 4 bases at J, with 22 bases in the middle. In germline, CDR1 is MNHEY, CDR2 SMNVEV (reference sequence). The CDR3: CASSSSLQLIHLYGYTF. In DNA form, the CDR3 reads TGTGCCAGCAGTTCTTCACTACAGTTAATCCACCTCTATGGCTACACCTTC.

This chain joins TRBV7-2 and TRBJ2-3; 7 nucleotides line up with TRBD1. Per germline, CDR1 SGHTA and CDR2 FQGNSA. V was pared by 7 bases and J by 2 bases, with 12 bases of the junction left unmatched. The CDR3 runs 16 residues. CDR3 DNA sequence: TGTGCCAGCACCTTTGAGGGGGCTAGTCACACAGATACGCAGTATTTT. Amino acid sequence: CASTFEGASHTDTQYF. Drawing the rest from reference TRBV7-2 and TRBJ2-3, the complete variable domain is GAGVSQSPSNKVTEKGKDVELRCDPISGHTALYWYRQSLGQGLEFLIYFQGNSAPDKSGLPSDRFSAERTGGSVSTLTIQRTQQEDSAVYLCASTFEGASHTDTQYFGPGTRLTVL.

The V and J genes are TRBV10-3 and TRBJ2-2; tentative D call: TRBD2 (7 bases). The CDR3 contains 15 residues. CDR1 and CDR2 (germline): ENHRY, SYGVKD. V lost 2 bases and J lost 4, with 11 bases in between. The chain's CDR3 is CAISERGAPTGELFF. In nucleotides, the CDR3 is TGTGCCATCAGTGAGCGGGGGGCGCCCACCGGGGAGCTGTTTTTT.

This chain uses TRBV27 with TRBJ2-1; 8 bases are shared with TRBD1. Germline V gene sequence: CDR1 MNHEY, CDR2 SMNVEV (reference sequence). This CDR3 is built from 14 residues. V trimming: 4 bases; J trimming: 4 bases; junction bases outside the gene matches: 3. The CDR3 loop reads CASSSGTGYNEQFF. The CDR3 DNA reads as TGTGCCAGCAGTTCAGGGACAGGTTACAATGAGCAGTTCTTC.

The genes are TRBV5-1 and TRBJ2-1; D might be TRBD1 or TRBD2, each matching 5 bases. CDR1 and CDR2 from the germline V gene are SGHRS and YFSETQ. This CDR3 contains 15 residues. The ends were cut back, 0 bases at V and 6 bases at J, with 13 bases in the middle. CDR3 DNA: TGCGCCAGCAGCTTGGTAGGGGAGACCTTCAATGAGCAGTTCTTC. Translation gives CASSLVGETFNEQFF.

This clone was counted only a few times. The V and J genes are TRBV29-1 and TRBJ2-5; D call uncertain. Deletions cut 7 bases from V and 1 base from J, with 13 bases between. Germline V gives CDR1 SQVTM, CDR2 ANQGSEA. The CDR3 is made up of 13 amino acids. CDR3 nucleotide sequence: TGCAGCGGGTTGGTATCACCCCAAGAGACCCAGTACTTC. It yields the protein CSGLVSPQETQYF.

The chain recombines TRBV7-9 with TRBJ1-1; D is perhaps TRBD1 (6 bases). There are 14 residues in the CDR3. Looked up from germline, CDR1 is SEHNR and CDR2 is FQNEAQ (reference sequence). The V gene lost 6 bases and the J gene lost 7 bases, with 18 bases spanning the gap. CDR3: CASSPLDRLGEAFF. The CDR3, as DNA: TGTGCCAGCAGTCCACTAGACAGGTTAGGTGAAGCTTTCTTT.

This clone was picked up a small number of times. The chain uses TRBV30 and TRBJ1-1; D gene ambiguous. The V gene's germline CDR1 is GTSNPN and CDR2 SVGIG (reference sequence). With 8 bases removed from V and 2 bases from J, the gap between germline ends came to 21 bases. The CDR3 spans 15 residues. CDR3 in DNA: TGTGCCGGAGGGTCCGGCATTAGGTCCAACACTGAAGCTTTCTTT. Translated, it gives CAGGSGIRSNTEAFF.

This chain links TRBV6-5 with TRBJ1-2; tentative D call: TRBD1 (5 bases). Germline lookup yields CDR1 MNHEY and CDR2 SVGAGI. CDR3 size: 16 residues. V lost 0 bases to trimming and J lost 8 bases, with 19 bases between them. The CDR3, as DNA: TGTGCCAGCAGTTACTCGAATCCACCGGGGGGTGCAGGCTACACCTTC. Its translation: CASSYSNPPGGAGYTF.

This clone turned up a few times. This sequence joins TRBV4-2 and TRBJ2-5, with 14 bases aligning to TRBD2. Germline trimming cut 3 bases from V and 3 bases from J; bases unmatched to any gene: 3. The CDR3 is made up of 16 amino acids. CDR1 is LGHNA, CDR2 YNFKEQ, per germline. DNA for the CDR3: TGTGCCAGCAGCCAGGGGACTAGCGGGGGTAAAGAGACCCAGTACTTC. Translating it yields CASSQGTSGGKETQYF.

This clone was seen just once. The chain employs TRBV5-4 and TRBJ2-7; 9 bases match TRBD1. The CDR3 has 15 residues. Per germline, CDR1 SGHNT and CDR2 YYREEE (reference sequence). V shed 0 bases and J 2 bases; nucleotides not matched to a gene: 3. CDR3 nucleotide sequence: TGTGCCAGCAGCTTGGATGGGACAGGGACCTACGAGCAGTACTTC. It specifies CASSLDGTGTYEQYF.

This chain joins TRBV6-5 and TRBJ1-5; tentative D call: TRBD1 (5 bases). Trimming removed 0 bases from V and 3 bases from J, with 9 bases in between. The length of the CDR3 is 15 residues. Germline lookup yields CDR1 MNHEY and CDR2 SVGAGI. The CDR3, as DNA: TGTGCCAGCAGTTACTCGATTGGGACCAATCAGCCCCAGCATTTT. Translating it yields CASSYSIGTNQPQHF.

Concerning this clone itself: This sample also contains other DNA sequences that code for the same CDR3. This sequence joins TRBV5-1 and TRBJ2-7; 7 bases line up with TRBD1. This CDR3 contains 15 residues. Germline-derived CDR1 and CDR2 are SGHRS and YFSETQ. Trimming took 3 bases from V and 2 from J; bases not matched to a gene: 8. The DNA for the CDR3 is TGCGCCAGCAGCTCCGGACAGGTCACCACCTACGAGCAGTACTTC. This codes for CASSSGQVTTYEQYF.

The DNA of the CDR3 is TGTGCCAGCAGTTCCACTCGACAGGCCCCGATTGGGAACGTCCTGACTTTC. It is translated as CASSSTRQAPIGNVLTF. This rearrangement joins TRBV27 to TRBJ2-6; the D gene is possibly TRBD1 (6 bases). The length of the CDR3 is 17 residues. Germline CDR1 reads MNHEY; CDR2 reads SMNVEV (reference sequence). V lost 4 bases, J lost 10 bases, and 23 bases lay in between.

The chain employs TRBV5-1 and TRBJ2-5; tentatively, D is TRBD1 or TRBD2 (6 bases each). This CDR3 has 14 residues. CDR1 and CDR2 from the germline V gene are SGHRS and YFSETQ. V lost 4 bases and J 4 bases, leaving 14 bases between the germline ends. CDR3 residues: CASSRAEGGETQYF. Here the CDR3 DNA reads TGCGCCAGCAGCAGGGCCGAGGGGGGAGAGACCCAGTACTTC.

In DNA form, the CDR3 reads TGTGCCAGCAGCTTTGGGGGCCCGAACACCGGGGAGCTGTTTTTT. This translates into CASSFGGPNTGELFF. The J gene is TRBJ2-2, the V gene TRBV5-6; TRBD1 is a possible D gene (6 bases). Between the trimmed V and J ends, which lost 2 bases and 0 bases, there was a span of 8 bases. The CDR3 loop spans 15 amino acids. Germline loops: CDR1 SGHDT, CDR2 YYEEEE.

The chain joins TRBV18 to TRBJ2-7; 8 nucleotides line up with TRBD2. After removal of 3 bases from V and 5 bases from J, the junction contained 6 bases not matched to a gene. The germline V gene has CDR1 KGHSH and CDR2 LQKENI. This CDR3 has 14 residues. CDR3 bases: TGTGCCAGCTCACCGATTCTCGGGGGGGACGAGCAGTACTTC. This codes for CASSPILGGDEQYF.